The next 16 T cell receptor beta chains were all read from a single sample in a study of molecular identifiers for immune sequencing clone quantification. Each CDR3 protein gets one entry after TCRdb re-called the PCR reads with MiXCR. Altogether around 470,000 distinct CDR3 sequences are present, about a fifth being singletons, with the ten largest covering about 0.8%. Sequences were obtained from naive CD8+ T cells from blood, with Jurkat cell RNA spiked in. The sample's subset: FACS-sorted CD8+CD4-CCR7+CD45RA+ naive T cells. The source is a human donor in good health. Some libraries in this study had Jurkat cell RNA spiked in.

This clonotype was observed a handful of times. V usage is TRBV7-9 and J usage is TRBJ2-1; 13 nucleotides line up with TRBD2. Germline trimming cut 5 bases from V and 8 bases from J; bases unmatched to any gene: 6. The CDR3 covers 15 residues. CDR1 and CDR2 (germline): SEHNR, FQNEAQ (reference sequence). CDR3: CASSLRLAGGDEQFF. The DNA of the CDR3 is TGTGCCAGCAGCCTTCGACTAGCGGGGGGCGATGAGCAGTTCTTC.

This clonotype was observed a handful of times. This sequence joins TRBV20-1 and TRBJ2-1; the D is unclear. The CDR3 length is 16 residues. Germline values: CDR1 DFQATT, CDR2 SNEGSKA (reference sequence). Trimming cost V 3 bases and J 3 bases, with 18 bases left between them. The CDR3 loop reads CSARVATDNNYNEQFF. The CDR3 bases are TGCAGTGCTAGGGTCGCGACCGATAACAACTACAATGAGCAGTTCTTC.

A few counts support this clonotype. The rearrangement joins TRBV6-6 to TRBJ2-7; D may be TRBD1 or TRBD2 (5 bases each). Germline CDR1 MNHNY, CDR2 SVGAGI (reference sequence). CDR3 length: 13 amino acids. V was trimmed by 2 bases and J by 5 bases, leaving 10 bases between them. The DNA of the CDR3 is TGTGCCAGCAGTTACGGGGGACGCCACGAGCAGTACTTC. It is translated as CASSYGGRHEQYF.

V gene TRBV20-1 combines with J gene TRBJ2-7; TRBD2 agrees at 8 bases. CDR3 length: 16 amino acids. Germline V gene sequence: CDR1 DFQATT, CDR2 SNEGSKA (reference sequence). V dropped 5 bases and J dropped 4; count of bases not matched to a gene: 16. The CDR3 coding sequence is TGCAGTGCTGGAGGGGACGTGTCCCCGGGAGGGTACGAGCAGTACTTC. This sequence encodes CSAGGDVSPGGYEQYF.

This clonotype was seen at least ten times. The rearrangement uses TRBV7-6 and TRBJ2-3; 10 bases agree with TRBD1. J lost 6 bases, V lost 4 bases, and 4 bases had no gene match. CDR1 and CDR2 from the germline V gene are SGHVS and FNYEAQ. The CDR3 covers 14 residues. The CDR3 nucleotides read TGTGCCAGCAGCTCGACAGGGGGCTGGGATACGCAGTATTTT. Translation: CASSSTGGWDTQYF.

There are a few counts of this clonotype. V and J are TRBV20-1 and TRBJ2-2; D is unresolved. V lost 2 bases to trimming and J lost 1 base, with 8 bases between them. The CDR3 length is 14 residues. Germline-derived CDR1 and CDR2 are DFQATT and SNEGSKA (reference sequence). DNA of the CDR3: TGCAGTGCTAGATGGGGAAAGAACACCGGGGAGCTGTTTTTT. Its translation is CSARWGKNTGELFF.

This clonotype was seen at least ten times. The chain uses TRBV5-4 and TRBJ2-5; 8 nucleotides agree with TRBD2. Germline-derived CDR1 and CDR2 are SGHNT and YYREEE (reference sequence). Germline trimming cut 9 bases from V and 0 bases from J; bases unmatched to any gene: 4. The CDR3 is 13 amino acids. The CDR3 region has the DNA TGTGCCACCACTAGCGGAAACCAAGAGACCCAGTACTTC. The encoded protein is CATTSGNQETQYF. Combining the CDR3 with reference TRBV5-4 and TRBJ2-5 gives the whole variable domain ETGVTQSPTHLIKTRGQQVTLRCSSQSGHNTVSWYQQALGQGPQFIFQYYREEENGRGNFPPRFSGLQFPNYSSELNVNALELDDSALYLCATTSGNQETQYFGPGTRLLVL.

This clonotype has just a few counts. The V gene is TRBV4-3, the J gene TRBJ1-5; no clear D gene. Per germline, CDR1 LGHNA and CDR2 YSLEER. Trimming removed 4 bases at V and 11 bases at J, with 18 bases between. The CDR3 extends over 14 amino acids. The CDR3 loop reads CASSRVVGLESQHF. For the CDR3, the DNA is TGCGCCAGCAGCCGAGTCGTTGGATTGGAGTCCCAGCATTTT.

A word on this clonotype: Compared with germline, one end of the junction differs, possibly owing to a read error. This rearrangement joins TRBV20-1 to TRBJ1-5; D not certain. The germline gives CDR1 DFQATT, CDR2 SNEGSKA (reference sequence). This CDR3 is 16 amino acids long. The CDR3 spells CGAIQRPPDSNQPQHF. CDR3 DNA sequence: TGCGGTGCTATACAACGCCCCCCTGATAGCAATCAGCCCCAGCATTTT.

Details on this clonotype: This could be a read error, since a much larger clone is one nucleotide away. No conserved phenylalanine or tryptophan ends this CDR3, so it is likely a read error. The V and J genes are TRBV7-9 and TRBJ2-5; D unresolved. Deletions cut 4 bases from V and 1 base from J, with 10 bases between. Looked up from germline, CDR1 is SEHNR and CDR2 is FQNEAQ (reference sequence). The CDR3 is 14 residues long. In DNA, the CDR3 is TGTGCCAGCAGCTCTTCCGGGTCCCAAGAGACCCAGTACCTC. This gives the protein CASSSSGSQETQYL.

This rearrangement joins TRBV5-6 to TRBJ2-7; D could derive from TRBD1 or TRBD2 (6 bases each). The germline V gene has CDR1 SGHDT and CDR2 YYEEEE. This CDR3 comprises 16 residues. Trimming pared 4 bases from V and 0 bases from J, leaving 17 bases between. CDR3 amino acids: CASSGGPTVNSYEQYF. As DNA, the CDR3 is TGTGCCAGCAGCGGGGGGCCGACAGTGAACTCCTACGAGCAGTACTTC.

The V call is TRBV14, the J call TRBJ1-2; D ambiguous. From germline, CDR1 is SGHDN and CDR2 FVKESK. The CDR3 is made up of 14 amino acids. V lost 1 base and J lost 4, with 10 bases in between. The CDR3 nucleotides read TGTGCCAGCAGCCAAGTCAACAGTGGCTATGGCTACACCTTC. Protein product: CASSQVNSGYGYTF.

This clonotype showed up many times. This chain connects TRBV30 to TRBJ1-5; D uncertain. CDR3 length: 15 amino acids. The germline V gene has CDR1 GTSNPN and CDR2 SVGIG (reference sequence). V lost 0 bases and J 1 base, leaving 10 bases between the germline ends. DNA for the CDR3: TGTGCCTGGAGTGTAGGTGACTTAAGCAATCAGCCCCAGCATTTT. It encodes CAWSVGDLSNQPQHF.

Comments on this clonotype: A much larger clone sits a single nucleotide away, making a read error possible. The chain recombines TRBV20-1 with TRBJ2-3; tentative D call: TRBD1 (6 bases). The CDR3 contains 17 residues. Germline V CDR1 and CDR2: DFQATT, SNEGSKA (reference sequence). CDR3 sequence reads: CGARELGARPDTDTQYF. Written as DNA, the CDR3 is TGCGGTGCTAGAGAGTTGGGGGCCAGACCCGACACAGATACGCAGTATTTT.

The chain uses TRBV24-1 and TRBJ2-3; D is unclear. V was cut by 10 bases and J by 1 base, with 2 bases left in between. Per the germline V gene, CDR1 is KGHDR and CDR2 is SFDVKD. The CDR3 spans 10 residues. CDR3 protein: CATCTDTQYF. CDR3 coding DNA: TGTGCCACGTGCACAGATACGCAGTATTTT.

The gene calls are TRBV4-1 and TRBJ1-1; maybe TRBD1 (6 bases). CDR1 and CDR2 from the germline V gene are MGHRA and YSYEKL. V lost 0 bases and J 5 bases, leaving 16 bases between the germline ends. The CDR3 extends over 16 amino acids. The CDR3 region has the DNA TGCGCCAGCAGCCAAGATGACCTAGGGGGATGGACTGAAGCTTTCTTT. Translated, it gives CASSQDDLGGWTEAFF.